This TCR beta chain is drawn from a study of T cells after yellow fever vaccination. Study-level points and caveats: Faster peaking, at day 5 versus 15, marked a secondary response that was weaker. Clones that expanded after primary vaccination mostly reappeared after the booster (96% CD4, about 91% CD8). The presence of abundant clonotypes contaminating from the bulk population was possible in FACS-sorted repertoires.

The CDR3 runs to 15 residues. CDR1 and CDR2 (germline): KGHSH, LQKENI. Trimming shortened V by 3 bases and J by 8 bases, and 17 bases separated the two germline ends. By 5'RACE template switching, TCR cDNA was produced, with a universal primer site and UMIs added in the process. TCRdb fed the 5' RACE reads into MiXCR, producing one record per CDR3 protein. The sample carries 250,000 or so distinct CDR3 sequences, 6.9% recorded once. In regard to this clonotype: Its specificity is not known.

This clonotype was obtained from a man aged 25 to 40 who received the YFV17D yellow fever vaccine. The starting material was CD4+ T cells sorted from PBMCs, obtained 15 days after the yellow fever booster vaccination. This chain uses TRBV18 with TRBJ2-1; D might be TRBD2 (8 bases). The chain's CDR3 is CASSPASGGGHEQFF. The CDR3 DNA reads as TGTGCCAGCTCACCTGCGTCGGGAGGGGGCCATGAGCAGTTCTTC.